The 13 T cell receptor beta chains below were found in one sample sequenced in a study of regulatory T cells in long-lasting Graves disease. HTBI primers from iRepertoire and Arm-PCR of CDR3 regions yielded the TCR beta libraries. In TCRdb, the multiplex PCR reads were re-called with MiXCR into one record per CDR3 protein. The table lists approximately 300,000 distinct CDR3 sequences, more than 15% of them singletons. Described time point: newly diagnosed GD, antithyroid drugs for less than 3 months. PBMC RNA was the source of the TCR library. The source material was peripheral blood mononuclear cells (PBMCs), sampled at new diagnosis, from a patient treated with antithyroid drugs. Receptors were obtained from a female donor with Graves disease.

The chain recombines TRBV12-3 or TRBV12-4 with TRBJ1-1; D is undetermined. The CDR3 runs 15 residues. V lost 2 bases, J lost 3 bases, and 13 bases lay in between. The DNA of the CDR3 is TGTGCCAGCAGTTTAACGGCGATTCGAGACACTGAAGCTTTCTTT. It is translated as CASSLTAIRDTEAFF.

This clonotype has only a few counts. The V call is TRBV6-2 or TRBV6-3, the J call TRBJ2-2; 8 bases are a match to TRBD2. The ends lost 7 bases at V and 0 bases at J; junction bases unmatched: 4. The CDR3 extends over 15 amino acids. CDR1 is MNHEY, CDR2 SVGEGT, per germline. For the CDR3, the DNA is TGTGCCAGCAATCCGGGACTAGCGAACACCGGGGAGCTGTTTTTT. Translated, it gives CASNPGLANTGELFF.

This clonotype showed up just a few times. This sequence joins TRBV9 and TRBJ2-1; D unresolved. Germline V CDR1 and CDR2: SGDLS, YYNGEE. V was pared by 0 bases and J by 14 bases, with 18 bases between. The CDR3 runs to 14 residues. CDR3 sequence reads: CASSVGDGRVEEFF. The CDR3 nucleotides read TGTGCCAGCAGCGTAGGAGACGGTAGGGTCGAGGAGTTCTTC. Supplemented by reference TRBV9 and TRBJ2-1, the full variable domain reads DSGVTQTPKHLITATGQRVTLRCSPRSGDLSVYWYQQSLDQGLQFLIQYYNGEERAKGNILERFSAQQFPDLHSELNLSSLELGDSALYFCASSVGDGRVEEFFGPGTRLTVL.

This clonotype was observed many times. The chain combines TRBV30 with TRBJ1-6; weak D call: TRBD1 (5 bases). This CDR3 has 14 amino acids. Trimming left V 4 bases short and J 8 bases short, with 15 bases between. CDR1 and CDR2 (germline): GTSNPN, SVGIG (reference sequence). The CDR3 spells CAWNSGTGDSPLHF. CDR3 bases: TGTGCCTGGAACTCCGGGACGGGGGATTCACCCCTCCACTTT.

This clonotype was seen a handful of times. This rearrangement joins TRBV6-1 to TRBJ2-1, with a possible D match to TRBD1 (6 bases). Trimming took off 6 bases at V and 7 bases at J, with 13 bases between the two ends. Germline CDR1 MNHNS, CDR2 SASEGT. The CDR3 runs to 13 residues. The CDR3 protein is CASRSNQGNEQFF. CDR3 bases: TGTGCCAGCAGATCTAACCAGGGGAATGAGCAGTTCTTC.

This clonotype was seen at least ten times. The V call is TRBV28, the J call TRBJ1-1; D possibly corresponds to TRBD1 (5 bases). V was cut by 7 bases and J by 0 bases, with 12 bases left in between. The length of the CDR3 is 14 residues. Germline lookup yields CDR1 MDHEN and CDR2 SYDVKM. The CDR3 region has the DNA TGTGCCAGCATACAGGTGACCATGAACACTGAAGCTTTCTTT. Translated: CASIQVTMNTEAFF.

There are many counts of this clonotype. In DNA form, the CDR3 reads TGTGCCAGCAGCTTAGTAACCGGCGAAAAACTGTTTTTT. It codes for CASSLVTGEKLFF. The chain is built from TRBV11-2 and TRBJ1-4; no firm D call. Trimming took off 1 base at V and 8 bases at J, with 8 bases between the two ends. CDR1 is SGHAT, CDR2 FQNNGV, per germline. This CDR3 has 13 residues.

The chain couples TRBV30 to TRBJ1-3; tentative D call: TRBD1 (5 bases). V was shortened by 8 bases and J by 0 bases, with 23 bases between the two germline ends. Germline CDR1 is GTSNPN and CDR2 is SVGIG (reference sequence). The CDR3 spans 17 residues. CDR3 residues: CAGQIGATTLSGNTIYF. CDR3 coding DNA: TGTGCCGGCCAGATTGGGGCAACGACTCTCTCTGGAAACACCATATATTTT. The full variable domain, with the rest looked up from reference TRBV30 and TRBJ1-3, is SQTIHQWPATLVQPVGSPLSLECTVEGTSNPNLYWYRQAAGRGLQLLFYSVGIGQISSEVPQNLSASRPQDRQFILSSKKLLLSDSGFYLCAGQIGATTLSGNTIYFGEGSWLTVV.

This clonotype was picked up a small number of times. The chain is built from TRBV9 and TRBJ2-2; D call uncertain. Germline V gene sequence: CDR1 SGDLS, CDR2 YYNGEE. The CDR3 is 13 residues long. V lost 1 base and J lost 6, with 7 bases in between. In DNA, the CDR3 is TGTGCCAGCAGCGTAATTCAGGCCGGGGAGCTGTTTTTT. Translated, it gives CASSVIQAGELFF.

Many counts were recorded for this clonotype. The rearrangement joins TRBV27 to TRBJ2-3; D gene ambiguous. V was trimmed by 7 bases and J by 2 bases, leaving 13 bases between them. The CDR3 totals 14 residues. Germline CDR1 and CDR2: MNHEY and SMNVEV (reference sequence). Here the CDR3 reads CASNPDRVTDTQYF. The CDR3 nucleotides are TGTGCCAGCAACCCGGACCGAGTCACAGATACGCAGTATTTT.

Only a few counts were recorded for this clonotype. A much larger clone lies a single base off, so this may be a read error. The chain links TRBV12-3 or TRBV12-4 to TRBJ1-5; no clear D gene. The CDR3 sequence is 13 residues long. The chain's CDR3 is CTSSYGRRQPQHF. For the CDR3, the DNA is TGTACCAGCAGTTACGGCAGACGGCAGCCCCAGCATTTT.

This clonotype was counted at least ten times. The CDR3 protein is CASSLGRVGASETQYF. CDR3 sequence (DNA): TGTGCCAGCAGCTTGGGGCGGGTGGGTGCTTCGGAGACCCAGTACTTC. The chain uses TRBV5-6 and TRBJ2-5, with a weak D call TRBD2 (5 bases). CDR3 length equals 16 residues. CDR1 SGHDT and CDR2 YYEEEE come from the germline V gene. Trimming stripped 0 bases from V and 5 bases from J, with 17 bases between.

This clonotype was counted only a few times. The rearrangement joins TRBV25-1 to TRBJ1-1; no clear D. This CDR3 comprises 13 residues. Germline V gene lookup returns CDR1 MGHDK and CDR2 SYGVNS. Trimming cost V 5 bases and J 0 bases, with 7 bases left between them. Here the CDR3 reads CASSRFMNTEAFF. Written as DNA, the CDR3 is TGTGCCAGCAGTCGGTTCATGAACACTGAAGCTTTCTTT.